This TCR beta chain was sequenced in a study of shared clonotypes between healthy human individuals. Within Nashville, Tennessee resided all donors, each a Caucasian adult. Profiled with immunoSEQ multiplex PCR; TCRdb holds only in-frame clones, not every one. The sample consists of around 1.5 million clones, 95% to 99% of them appearing once. The germline V and J ends were trimmed by 5 bases and 9 bases, with 9 bases remaining between them. Germline V gives CDR1 SNHLY, CDR2 FYNNEI. The CDR3 sequence is 11 residues long. Study conclusions and caveats: A few donors showed sharing of 4.5% to 6% of naive CD4 clonotypes.

Remarks on this clone: Its antigen is unidentified.

V is TRBV2 and J is TRBJ2-3, with D possibly TRBD2 on 5 matching bases. Sample: naive CD4+ T cells sorted from blood. The subset here: CD45RA+ positively selected. The TCR comes from a man aged 25 to 40 in good health. The CDR3 region has the DNA TGTGCCAGCAGTCCGGAGGACACGCAGTATTTT. It codes for CASSPEDTQYF.